This TCR beta chain was recovered during a study of blood T cell repertoires in COVID-19. Across the study: The United States, Italy and Spain provided the acute and convalescent COVID-19 samples.

This clone has a single count. CDR3 length equals 14 residues. V was shortened by 6 bases and J by 3 bases, with 15 bases between the two germline ends. CDR1 and CDR2 from the germline V gene are MGHDK and SYGVNS. As originally analysed: Cell counts per sample came from amplifying reference gene primers. Produced via immunoSEQ multiplex PCR; TCRdb's table is partial and in-frame only. The V and J calls and clone size are taken from that table; D and trimming were inferred from the DNA. This table holds under 500,000 clones, about 89% found once. The clonotype comes from a woman aged 30 to 39 with acute or convalescent COVID-19. Sequencing used peripheral blood. The gene calls are TRBV25-1 and TRBJ2-7; TRBD1 is a possible D gene (6 bases). The CDR3 nucleotides read TGTGCCAGCAGCCTAACGGGACATATCTACGAGCAGTACTTC. It yields the protein CASSLTGHIYEQYF.